Described below is a single TCR beta chain sequence and its context. The table came from immunoSEQ multiplex PCR; TCRdb's copy has only in-frame clones and leaves some out. The sample consists of around 130,000 clones, around 87% of them appearing once. The CDR3 contains 17 residues. CDR1 SEHNR and CDR2 FQNEAQ come from the germline V gene (reference sequence). Trimming cost V 1 base and J 2 bases; bases outside gene matches: 4. This record belongs to a study of blood T cell repertoires in COVID-19. About the research overall: The analysed material was cDNA or gDNA that came from T cells, B-cell-depleted T cells, or PBMCs.

The chain recombines TRBV7-9 with TRBJ1-6; TRBD1 agrees at 8 bases. The clonotype originates from a human donor in a cohort sampled during active COVID-19. What was sequenced was peripheral blood. CDR3 sequence (DNA): TGTGCCAGCAGCTTAGGGGGGACAGGAGCCTATAATTCACCCCTCCACTTT. Its translation is CASSLGGTGAYNSPLHF.